This T cell receptor (beta chain) was found in a study of CD8 T cells in ankylosing spondylitis. Germline V gene data show CDR1 as SGHRS and CDR2 as YFSETQ. CDR3 size: 18 residues. Losses at the gene ends were 1 base for V and 3 bases for J; bases not matched to a gene: 9. It was by quantitative 5'-RACE with molecular barcodes that TCR beta libraries were made. Using its own MiXCR run on the 5' RACE reads, TCRdb lists one record per CDR3 protein. The profile shows hundreds of thousands of distinct CDR3 sequences, 20% of them singletons. This TCR came from a male donor with ankylosing spondylitis or in good health (not recorded which). J is TRBJ2-3 and V is TRBV5-1; 12 nucleotides align to TRBD2. The sequencing sample was made of blood, either unsorted or a sorted T cell fraction (not recorded which). The CDR3 DNA reads TGCGCCAGCAGCTTGATGACTAGCGGGAGTTTTGGGACAGATACGCAGTATTTT. Its translation: CASSLMTSGSFGTDTQYF.